Reported below is one TCR beta chain. The data belong to a study of blood T cell repertoires in COVID-19. The length of the CDR3 is 15 residues. The germline V gene has CDR1 SNHLY and CDR2 FYNNEI. The V and J ends lost 8 bases and 3 bases respectively, with 14 bases between them. TCRdb's table, derived via immunoSEQ multiplex PCR, lists solely in-frame clones and lacks some. The table shows 150,000 to 200,000 clones, with about 87% occurring only once. The source of this sequence is a woman between 18 and 29 years old who had recovered from COVID-19. This chain connects TRBV2 to TRBJ1-6, with D possibly being TRBD1 (5 bases). The sequenced sample consisted of peripheral blood. CDR3 sequence (DNA): TGTGCCAGCCTGCCCGGACATCACTATAATTCACCCCTCCACTTT. This encodes CASLPGHHYNSPLHF.